This TCR beta chain was observed in a study of T cells after yellow fever vaccination. Across the whole study: Researchers used SMART-Seq v4 Ultra Low Input to prepare fractions that had low cell numbers.

Looked up from germline, CDR1 is LGHNA and CDR2 is YSLEER. Between the trimmed V and J ends, which lost 0 bases and 0 bases, there was a span of 6 bases. CDR3 length: 14 residues. The study's findings and limits: The booster response re-showed most primary clones: approximately 95% CD4, roughly 91% CD8.

In its sample, this clonotype was seen many times. Its antigen is not identified. 5'RACE template switching produced TCR cDNA carrying a universal primer site and UMIs. TCRdb called the 5' RACE reads again in MiXCR, with one record for every CDR3 protein. This table holds fewer than 450,000 distinct CDR3 sequences, almost 4% found once. The chain carries TRBV4-3 and TRBJ2-7; the D is unclear. The sample consisted of PBMCs, taken 5 days after the yellow fever booster vaccination. The clonotype comes from a man aged 18 to 29 who received the YFV17D yellow fever vaccine. In DNA, the CDR3 is TGCGCCAGCAGCCAAGATTTCCGCTCCTACGAGCAGTACTTC. Amino acids: CASSQDFRSYEQYF.